This record looks at one TCR beta chain sequence and its context. Its antigen remains unidentified. This sample was taken from a study of T cell responses to AZD1222 COVID-19 vaccine. Study-level results: Within unmutated variant regions lay the reported targets of nearly half of spike-specific TCRs.

The CDR3 covers 15 residues. Trimming at V came to 5 bases and at J to 6 bases, leaving 6 bases not matched to a gene. Germline loops: CDR1 SEHNR, CDR2 FQNEAQ (reference sequence). Sequenced by immunoSEQ multiplex PCR; TCRdb stores in-frame clones only, minus some. The data contain roughly 180,000 clones, approximately 93% of them singletons. This material consisted of peripheral blood, taken 28 days after the second AZD1222 dose. The chain is built from TRBV7-9 and TRBJ1-4; the match to TRBD1 covers 10 bases. The receptor's source is an adult who received the AZD1222 COVID-19 vaccine. CDR3 amino acids: CASSRSGTGDEKLFF. CDR3 DNA: TGTGCCAGCAGCCGCTCCGGGACAGGGGATGAAAAACTGTTTTTT.